The entry that follows covers one T cell receptor (beta chain) sequence. The antigen remains undetermined. Amplification used 60 Vbeta primers and 13 Jbeta primers. Profiling relied on immunoSEQ multiplex PCR, and the TCRdb table lists in-frame clones only, not all of them. The table records fewer than 140,000 clones, roughly four fifths of them present only once. The sample originates from a study of cytomegalovirus exposure and HLA in healthy donors. General observations from the study: HLA alleles showed associations with approximately 15,000 TCR beta sequences in a later analysis, at a 0.05 false discovery rate.

From germline, CDR1 is KGHSH and CDR2 LQKENI. With 3 bases removed from V and 5 bases from J, the gap between germline ends came to 16 bases. The CDR3 length is 16 residues. V is TRBV18 and J is TRBJ1-4; D is possibly TRBD1 (5 bases). The sample consisted of PBMCs. The TCR was taken from a man aged 55 to 69 in good health and CMV-seronegative. The DNA for the CDR3 is TGTGCCAGCTCACCCGGCGGGCGTGGGGGGAATGAAAAACTGTTTTTT. Encoded protein: CASSPGGRGGNEKLFF.